This TCR beta chain was retrieved from a study of CD8+ T cells in alopecia areata (dated by TCRdb to 2016 to 2019). Background for the entire study: The treated patients took part in an open-label pilot trial in which moderate-to-severe alopecia areata was treated with oral tofacitinib at 5 to 10 mg twice daily. Tofacitinib was given for 6 to 18 months, followed by 6 months of follow-up off drug to assess delayed response and recurrence. The SALT score, which quantifies the percentage of affected scalp surface area, was used to measure disease severity in treated patients. In both human patients and the C3H/HeJ mouse model, the study applied high-throughput TCRbeta sequencing to look at T cell clonal expansion in alopecia areata. Scalp tissue and sorted CD4+ and CD8+ peripheral blood T cells from patchy and totalis/universalis alopecia areata patients and from healthy controls were covered by human TCRbeta sequencing. Tofacitinib-treated patients had biopsies at baseline and at 4 and 24 weeks of treatment, with a later scalp biopsy in several patients. Scalp clonality was compared across normal scalp (n=4), patchy alopecia areata scalp (n=8), and alopecia totalis/universalis scalp (n=8). RNA was obtained with the PAXgene miRNA kit for fixed scalp, the miRNeasy kit for PBMCs, and the RNeasy kit for mouse skin. immunoSEQ multiplex PCR using 35 Vbeta forward primers and 13 Jbeta reverse primers was used to amplify TCRbeta CDR3 regions.

The junction shows trimming of 4 bases on V and 4 bases on J, plus 20 bases between the germline ends. Its CDR3 holds 17 amino acids, cysteine through phenylalanine. Kept here is only the CDR3 DNA, which spans 51 bases and is read in frame from base 1. The germline V gene gives CDR1 as SGHRS and CDR2 as YFSETQ. Beyond this particular receptor, the publication reports: Shared TCR sequences between patients were less evident than in mice, which may be partly attributable to HLA diversity in the patient population. Many expanded lesional clones persisted in scalp and blood during tofacitinib treatment, which may partly explain relapse after stopping treatment. Scalp TCR repertoire analysis is complicated because resident alphabeta T cells in normal human skin are also sequenced, whereas mouse skin is dominated by gammadelta T cells. Tofacitinib significantly decreased scalp clonality and the number of expanded CD8+ clones among the top 100 scalp clones. The treated cohort was small, with a single nonresponder, so links between baseline CD8+ expansion and response need larger studies. Compared with normal scalp, lesional scalp, particularly in alopecia totalis/universalis, had higher clonality and more expanded CD8+ clones, which suggests antigenic drive.

There are a few counts of this clone. The clone's antigen remains unknown. It has no much larger one-base neighbor in the sample; base qualities were not kept. The protocol used for the library was the immunoSEQ multiplex PCR assay. For TCR sequencing, RNA was extracted from every sample and reverse transcribed into cDNA to serve as template. SuperScript III was used for first-strand cDNA synthesis, primed with a 2:1 mix of oligo-dT and random hexamers. A synthetic immune receptor repertoire was used to gauge amplification bias, and whatever bias remained was removed computationally. Processing in the source paper ran as follows. Raw reads were preprocessed to remove errors, and CDR3 was defined according to IMGT conventions as the region from the conserved cysteine to phenylalanine. Clonality was calculated as 1 minus Shannon entropy normalized by log2 of the number of productive unique TCRs. Scalp TCRbeta sequences were cross-referenced with sorted blood CD4 and CD8 repertoires so that the CD4 or CD8 identity of scalp clones could be inferred. Held by TCRdb, this immuneACCESS table contains in-frame sequences only and omits some clones. Under half of the omission traces to an unresolved V gene where checked; the cause of the rest is unknown. The DNA gave D and trimming, while V, J and clone size come from that table. In this sample the table shows about 130,000 clones, nearly 55% of which occur a single time. 15% to 20% of the sample is taken by the ten largest.

The time point label, as the study defines it: about 4 weeks on oral tofacitinib. The sample's treatment or condition, from its label and the paper: oral pan-JAK inhibitor, 5-10 mg twice daily. Lesional scalp punch biopsies and peripheral blood were collected from alopecia areata patients. After PBMCs were isolated by density centrifugation and stained for CD3, CD4 and CD8, a FACSAria was used to sort CD4+ and CD8+ T cells. Sequencing used CD8+ T cells sorted from blood, obtained at week 4, from a patient treated with tofacitinib. This chain is built from TRBV5-1 and TRBJ1-4, and perhaps TRBD1 as D gene, on 5 matching bases. The TCR originated in a human donor with alopecia areata. The CDR3 sequence is CASSRLNSGTDNEKLFF. The DNA reads TGCGCCAGCAGCCGACTAAACTCCGGGACGGATAATGAAAAACTGTTTTTT.